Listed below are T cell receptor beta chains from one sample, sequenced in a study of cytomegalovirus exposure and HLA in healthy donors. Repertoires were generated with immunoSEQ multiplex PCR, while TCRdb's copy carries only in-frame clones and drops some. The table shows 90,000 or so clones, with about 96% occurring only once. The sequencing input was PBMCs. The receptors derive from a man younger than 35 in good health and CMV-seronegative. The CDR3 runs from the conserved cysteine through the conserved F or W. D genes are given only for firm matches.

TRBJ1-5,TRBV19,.,CASSIDRVHQPQHF
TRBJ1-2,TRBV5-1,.,CASSWEGEGYTF
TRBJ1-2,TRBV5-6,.,CASSPEDSIYGYTF
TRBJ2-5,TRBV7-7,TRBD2,CASSLKREEGETQYF
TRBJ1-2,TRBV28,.,CASAGGRGQSGYTF
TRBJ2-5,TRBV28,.,CASSFAWPQETQYF
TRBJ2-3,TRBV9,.,CASSSGQSSDTQYF
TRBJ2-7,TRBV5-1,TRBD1,CASSLNFQGASAYEQYF
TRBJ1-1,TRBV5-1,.,CASSSLGQQNTEAFF
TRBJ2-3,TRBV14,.,CASSQGVGFRFTQYF
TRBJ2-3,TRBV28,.,CASSQTSTDTQYF
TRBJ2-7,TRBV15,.,CATSRQQGSSYEQYF
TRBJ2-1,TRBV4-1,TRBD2,CASSQRGGSYNEQFF
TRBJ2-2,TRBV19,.,CATPTGLATGELFF
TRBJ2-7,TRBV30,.,CAWSVQGPYEQYF
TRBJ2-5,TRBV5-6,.,CASSLRETQYF
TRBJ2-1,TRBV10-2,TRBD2,CASSDSSGGEAQFF
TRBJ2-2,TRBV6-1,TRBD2,CASQVGTSVTGELFF
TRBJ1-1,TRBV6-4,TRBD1,CASSGTGLPIMNTEAFF
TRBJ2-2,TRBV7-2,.,CASSLRGTGELFF
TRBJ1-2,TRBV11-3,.,CASSLGGFEDYGYTF
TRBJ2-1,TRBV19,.,CATAREFNNEQFF
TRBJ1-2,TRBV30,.,CAWVPDLGGAFYGYTF
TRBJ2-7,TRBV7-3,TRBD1,CASSPQGADYEQYF
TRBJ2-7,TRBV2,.,CASSDPARVTYEQYF
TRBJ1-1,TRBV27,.,CASRTDLMNTEAFF
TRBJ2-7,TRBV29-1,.,CSVLGADSGQYF
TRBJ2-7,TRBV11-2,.,CASSLDLAGPIYEQYF
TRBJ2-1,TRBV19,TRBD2,CASSIKSGIDEQFF
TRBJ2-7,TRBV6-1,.,CASSDDIGYYEQYF
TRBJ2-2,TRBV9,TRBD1,CASSSQGAGGELFF
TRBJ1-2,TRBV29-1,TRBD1,CSVGEGAVGYTF
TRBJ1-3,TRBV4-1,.,CASSHEKAYSGNTIYF
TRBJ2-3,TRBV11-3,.,CASSSPQLGTDTQYF
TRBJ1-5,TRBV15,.,CATSSYRQEGNQPQHF
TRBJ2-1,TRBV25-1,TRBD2,CASSGLGGGPEDNEQFF
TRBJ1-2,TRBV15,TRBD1,CATSAPGQGAYGYTF
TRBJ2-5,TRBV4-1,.,CASSFQGSSETQYF
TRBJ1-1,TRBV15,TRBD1,CATSRDRTGGNTEAFF
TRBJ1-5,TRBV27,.,CASSSGPNQPQHF
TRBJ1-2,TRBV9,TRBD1,CASSFIQGPPNYGYTF
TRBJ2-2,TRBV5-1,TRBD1,CASSFQGAGELFF
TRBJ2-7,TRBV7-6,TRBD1,CASSSYPSGTGRNYEQYF
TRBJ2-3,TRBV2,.,CASRILNGDTQYF
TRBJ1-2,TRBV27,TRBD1,CASRGTGLYGYTF
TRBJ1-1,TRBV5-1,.,CASSLGGGTEAFF
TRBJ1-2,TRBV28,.,CASTRPGVNYGYTF
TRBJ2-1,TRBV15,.,CATSPTGVVDEQFF
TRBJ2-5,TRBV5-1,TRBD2,CASSFMTGTSVIQETQYF
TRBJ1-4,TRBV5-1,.,CASSPGTGGSEKLFF
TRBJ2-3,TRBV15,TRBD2,CATSRAISRASGMADTQYF
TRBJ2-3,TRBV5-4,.,CASSFGGPSTDTQYF
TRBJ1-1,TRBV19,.,CASSISIGNTEAFF
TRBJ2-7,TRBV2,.,CASSPLPGAKSYEQYF
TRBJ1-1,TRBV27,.,CASSGGIEAFF
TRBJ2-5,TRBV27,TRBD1,CASSRYPGQGQETQYF
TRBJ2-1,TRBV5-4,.,CASSDARGDEQFF
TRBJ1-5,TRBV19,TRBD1,CASSLDRGTQHF